This T cell receptor beta chain emerged from a study of CXCR3-negative and CXCR3-positive naive CD8 T cells. The overall study: For each library, about 1.5 +/- 0.3 million TRB reads were obtained, some 140 million in total. Study outcomes and limitations: Cryopreserved PBMCs had partly decreased CXCR3 expression; fresh PBMCs were used in most assays. CXCR3-negative naive cells had less hydrophobic TRB CDR3s than did CXCR3-positive naive cells.

This CDR3 spans 15 amino acids. Germline V gene sequence: CDR1 ENHRY, CDR2 SYGVKD. Every CD8+ T cell subset underwent triplicate sorting at roughly 320,000 cells apiece. A CD45RO-CCR7+CD27+CD95- profile was what naive CD8+ T cells displayed. The libraries of TRB cDNA were constructed through 5' RACE using UMI labels. TCRdb re-called the 5' RACE reads and gives one entry per CDR3 protein, without DNA. This sample's table has just under 65,000 distinct CDR3 sequences. Worth noting for this clonotype: As yet, its antigen is unknown.

The V call is TRBV10-3, the J call TRBJ2-4; the D call from TCRdb, TRBD2, cannot be confirmed without DNA. Input material: naive CXCR3+ CD8+ T cells from blood. Subset denoted: CD45RO-CCR7+CD27+CD95- naive CD8+ T cells expressing CXCR3 (TNR3+). The sequence derives from a human donor in good health. Some clones in this sample may be carry-over from other donors' samples. The CDR3 is CAISEDGPLKNIQYF.